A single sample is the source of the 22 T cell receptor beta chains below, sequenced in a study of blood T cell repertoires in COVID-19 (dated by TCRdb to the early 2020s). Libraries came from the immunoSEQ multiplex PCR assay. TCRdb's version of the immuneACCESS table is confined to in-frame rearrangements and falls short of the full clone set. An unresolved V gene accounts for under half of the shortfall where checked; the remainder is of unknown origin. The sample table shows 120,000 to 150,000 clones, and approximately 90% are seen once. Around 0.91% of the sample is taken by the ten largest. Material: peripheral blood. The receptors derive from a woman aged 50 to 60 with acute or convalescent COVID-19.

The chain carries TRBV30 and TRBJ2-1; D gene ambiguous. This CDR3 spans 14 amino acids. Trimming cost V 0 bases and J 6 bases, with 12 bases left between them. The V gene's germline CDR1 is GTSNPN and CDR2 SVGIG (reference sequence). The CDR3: CAWSVPPRFNEQFF. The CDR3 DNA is TGTGCCTGGAGTGTCCCCCCACGGTTCAATGAGCAGTTCTTC.

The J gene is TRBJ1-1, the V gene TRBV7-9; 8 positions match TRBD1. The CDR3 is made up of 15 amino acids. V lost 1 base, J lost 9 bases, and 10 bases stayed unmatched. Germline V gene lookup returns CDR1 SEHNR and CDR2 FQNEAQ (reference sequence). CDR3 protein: CASSLGEGDRKKAFF. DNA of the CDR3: TGTGCCAGCAGCTTAGGGGAGGGGGACAGGAAAAAAGCTTTCTTT.

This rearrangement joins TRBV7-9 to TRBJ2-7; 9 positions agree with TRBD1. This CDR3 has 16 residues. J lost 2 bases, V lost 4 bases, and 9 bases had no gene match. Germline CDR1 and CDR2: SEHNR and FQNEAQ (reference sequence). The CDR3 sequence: CASSSLIGDRAYEQYF. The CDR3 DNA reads TGTGCCAGCAGCTCCCTGATAGGGGACAGGGCCTACGAGCAGTACTTC. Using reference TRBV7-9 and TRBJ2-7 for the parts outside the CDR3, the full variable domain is DTGVSQNPRHKITKRGQNVTFRCDPISEHNRLYWYRQTLGQGPEFLTYFQNEAQLEKSRLLSDRFSAERPKGSFSTLEIQRTEQGDSAMYLCASSSLIGDRAYEQYFGPGTRLTVT.

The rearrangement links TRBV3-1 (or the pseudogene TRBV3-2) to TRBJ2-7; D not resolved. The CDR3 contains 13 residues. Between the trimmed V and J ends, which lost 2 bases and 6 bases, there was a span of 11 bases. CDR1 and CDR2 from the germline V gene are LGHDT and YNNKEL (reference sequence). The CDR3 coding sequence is TGTGCCAGCAGCCAAAGCCCTCCACGCGAGCAGTACTTC. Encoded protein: CASSQSPPREQYF.

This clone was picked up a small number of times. The CDR3 nucleotides are TGTGCCACCGGGGACAGGGGTACCGCCGGGCAAAATCAGCCCCAGCATTTT. It specifies CATGDRGTAGQNQPQHF. The chain carries TRBV24-1 and TRBJ1-5; 10 bases agree with TRBD1. The CDR3 covers 17 residues. Germline V gene sequence: CDR1 KGHDR, CDR2 SFDVKD. The V and J ends lost 9 bases and 4 bases, in that order; junction bases with no gene match: 14.

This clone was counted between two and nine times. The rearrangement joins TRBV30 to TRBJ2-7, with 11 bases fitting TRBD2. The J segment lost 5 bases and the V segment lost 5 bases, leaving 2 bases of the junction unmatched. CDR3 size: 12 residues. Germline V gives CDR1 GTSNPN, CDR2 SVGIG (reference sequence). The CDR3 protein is CAWCSGGDEQYF. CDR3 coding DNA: TGTGCCTGGTGTAGCGGGGGGGACGAGCAGTACTTC.

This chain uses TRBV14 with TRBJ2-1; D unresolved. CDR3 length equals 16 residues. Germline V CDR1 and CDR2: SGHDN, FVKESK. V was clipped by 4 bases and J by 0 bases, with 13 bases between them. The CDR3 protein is CASSLDSTSSYNEQFF. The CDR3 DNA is TGTGCCAGCAGCCTAGACTCTACGAGCTCCTACAATGAGCAGTTCTTC.

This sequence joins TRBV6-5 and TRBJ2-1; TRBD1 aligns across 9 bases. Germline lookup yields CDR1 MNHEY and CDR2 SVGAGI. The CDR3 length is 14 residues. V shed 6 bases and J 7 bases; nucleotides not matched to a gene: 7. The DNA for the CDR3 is TGTGCCAGCAGCCCCTCCGGGACAGGGAATGAGCAGTTCTTC. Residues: CASSPSGTGNEQFF.

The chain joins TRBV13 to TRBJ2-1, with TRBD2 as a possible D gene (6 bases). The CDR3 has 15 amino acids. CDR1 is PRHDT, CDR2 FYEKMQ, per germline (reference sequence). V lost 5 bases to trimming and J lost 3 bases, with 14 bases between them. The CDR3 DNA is TGTGCCAGCAGCGGCCCGGGGGTGCTCTACAATGAGCAGTTCTTC. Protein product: CASSGPGVLYNEQFF.

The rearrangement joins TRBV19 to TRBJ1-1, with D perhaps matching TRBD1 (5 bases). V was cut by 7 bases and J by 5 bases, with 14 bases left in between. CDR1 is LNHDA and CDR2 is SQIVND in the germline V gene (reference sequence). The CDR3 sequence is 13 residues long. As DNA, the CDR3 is TGTGCCAGTATATGGACGGAGGGGACTGAAGCTTTCTTT. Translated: CASIWTEGTEAFF. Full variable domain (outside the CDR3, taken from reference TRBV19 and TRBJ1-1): DGGITQSPKYLFRKEGQNVTLSCEQNLNHDAMYWYRQDPGQGLRLIYYSQIVNDFQKGDIAEGYSVSREKKESFPLTVTSAQKNPTAFYLCASIWTEGTEAFFGQGTRLTVV.

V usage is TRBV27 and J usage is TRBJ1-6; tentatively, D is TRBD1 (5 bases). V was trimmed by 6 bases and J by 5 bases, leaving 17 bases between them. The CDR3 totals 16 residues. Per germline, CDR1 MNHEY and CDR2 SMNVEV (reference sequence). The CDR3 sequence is CASSRLSGGDNSPLHF. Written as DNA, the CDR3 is TGTGCCAGCAGCCGACTTTCGGGGGGAGATAATTCACCCCTCCACTTT.

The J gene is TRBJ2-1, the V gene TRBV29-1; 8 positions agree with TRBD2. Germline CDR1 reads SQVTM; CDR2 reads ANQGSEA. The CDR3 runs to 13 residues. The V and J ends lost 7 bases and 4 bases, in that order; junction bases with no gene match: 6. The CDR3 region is CSARASGYNEQFF. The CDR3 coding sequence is TGCAGCGCCCGTGCTAGCGGGTACAATGAGCAGTTCTTC.

The DNA for the CDR3 is TGTGCCAGCAGCCAGGACAGGGGGATGGAGACCCAGTACTTC. It is translated as CASSQDRGMETQYF. This chain uses TRBV3-1 (or the pseudogene TRBV3-2) with TRBJ2-5; 10 bases fit TRBD1. This CDR3 spans 14 amino acids. Germline loops: CDR1 LGHDT, CDR2 YNNKEL (reference sequence). V lost 3 bases to trimming and J lost 5 bases; unmatched junction nucleotides: 3.

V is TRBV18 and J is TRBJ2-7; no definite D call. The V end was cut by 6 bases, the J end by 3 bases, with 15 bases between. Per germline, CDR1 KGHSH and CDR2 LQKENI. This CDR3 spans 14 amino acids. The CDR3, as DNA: TGTGCCAGCTCCCCTTCTCGAGGCGGCTACGAGCAGTACTTC. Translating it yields CASSPSRGGYEQYF.

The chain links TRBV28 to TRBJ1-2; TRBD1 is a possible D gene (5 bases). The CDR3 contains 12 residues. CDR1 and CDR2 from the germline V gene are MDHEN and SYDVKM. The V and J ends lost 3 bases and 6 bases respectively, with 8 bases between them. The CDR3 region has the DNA TGTGCCAGCAGTTTGGGGGGGAATGGCTACACCTTC. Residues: CASSLGGNGYTF.

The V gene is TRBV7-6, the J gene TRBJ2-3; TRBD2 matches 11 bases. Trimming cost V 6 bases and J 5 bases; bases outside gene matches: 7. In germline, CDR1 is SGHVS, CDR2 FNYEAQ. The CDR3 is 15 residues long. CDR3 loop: CASRNSGGAGDTQYF. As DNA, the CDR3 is TGTGCCAGCAGGAATAGCGGGGGGGCTGGAGATACGCAGTATTTT.

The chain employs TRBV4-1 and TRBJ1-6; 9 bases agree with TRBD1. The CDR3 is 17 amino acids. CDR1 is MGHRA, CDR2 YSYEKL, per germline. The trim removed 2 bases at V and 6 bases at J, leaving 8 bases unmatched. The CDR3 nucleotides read TGCGCCAGCAGCCAACGGACAGGGGAAATGAGTAATTCACCCCTCCACTTT. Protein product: CASSQRTGEMSNSPLHF.

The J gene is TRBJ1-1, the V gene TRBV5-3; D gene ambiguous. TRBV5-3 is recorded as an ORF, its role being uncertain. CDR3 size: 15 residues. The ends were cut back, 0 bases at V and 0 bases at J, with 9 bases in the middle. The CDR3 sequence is CARSLGGSMNTEAFF. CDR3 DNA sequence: TGTGCCAGAAGCTTGGGCGGATCCATGAACACTGAAGCTTTCTTT.

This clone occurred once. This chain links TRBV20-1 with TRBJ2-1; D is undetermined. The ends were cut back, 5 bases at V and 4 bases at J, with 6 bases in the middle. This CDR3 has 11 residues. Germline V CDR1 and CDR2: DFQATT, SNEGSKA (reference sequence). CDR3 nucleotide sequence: TGCAGTGCTTTAAAATACAATGAGCAGTTCTTC. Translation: CSALKYNEQFF.

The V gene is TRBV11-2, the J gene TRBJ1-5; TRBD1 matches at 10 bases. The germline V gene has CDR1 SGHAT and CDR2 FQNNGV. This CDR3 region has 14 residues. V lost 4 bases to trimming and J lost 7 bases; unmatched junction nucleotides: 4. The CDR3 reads CASSSRTGGQPQHF. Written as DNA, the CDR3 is TGTGCCAGCAGCTCCAGGACAGGGGGACAGCCCCAGCATTTT.

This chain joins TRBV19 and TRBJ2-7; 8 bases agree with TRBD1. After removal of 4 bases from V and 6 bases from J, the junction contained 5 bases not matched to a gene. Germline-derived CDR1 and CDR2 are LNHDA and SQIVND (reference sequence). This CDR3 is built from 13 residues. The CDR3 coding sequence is TGTGCCAGTAGTACCAGGGGGCTTCTCGAGCAGTACTTC. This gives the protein CASSTRGLLEQYF.

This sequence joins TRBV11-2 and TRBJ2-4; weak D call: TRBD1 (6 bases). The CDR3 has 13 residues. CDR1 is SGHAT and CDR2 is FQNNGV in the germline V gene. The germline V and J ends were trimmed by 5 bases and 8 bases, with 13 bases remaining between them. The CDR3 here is CASSSSGVHIQYF. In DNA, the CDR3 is TGTGCCAGCAGCAGTTCAGGGGTACACATTCAGTACTTC.